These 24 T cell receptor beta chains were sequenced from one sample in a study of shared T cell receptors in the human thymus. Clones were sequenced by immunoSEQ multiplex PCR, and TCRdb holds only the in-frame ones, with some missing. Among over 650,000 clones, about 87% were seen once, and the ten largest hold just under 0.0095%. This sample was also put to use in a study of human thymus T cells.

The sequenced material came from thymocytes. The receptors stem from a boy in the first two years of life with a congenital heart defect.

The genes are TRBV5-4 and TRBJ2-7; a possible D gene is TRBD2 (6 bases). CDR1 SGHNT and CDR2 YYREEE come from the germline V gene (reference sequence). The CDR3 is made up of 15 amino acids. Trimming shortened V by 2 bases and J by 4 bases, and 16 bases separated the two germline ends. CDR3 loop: CASSLVWGERYEQYF. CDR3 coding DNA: TGTGCCAGCAGCTTAGTGTGGGGGGAGCGGTACGAGCAGTACTTC.

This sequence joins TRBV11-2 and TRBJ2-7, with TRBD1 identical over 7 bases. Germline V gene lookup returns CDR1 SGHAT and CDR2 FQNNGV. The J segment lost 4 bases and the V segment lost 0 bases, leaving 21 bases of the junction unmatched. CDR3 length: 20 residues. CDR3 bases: TGTGCCAGCAGCTTAGAGGAGGCCCCGGGACAGTTAACGCGGGTGTACGAGCAGTACTTC. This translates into CASSLEEAPGQLTRVYEQYF. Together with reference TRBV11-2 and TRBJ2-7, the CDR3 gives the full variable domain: EAGVAQSPRYKIIEKRQSVAFWCNPISGHATLYWYQQILGQGPKLLIQFQNNGVVDDSQLPKDRFSAERLKGVDSTLKIQPAKLEDSAVYLCASSLEEAPGQLTRVYEQYFGPGTRLTVT.

The CDR3 sequence: CASSQESDREPLHF. The CDR3 nucleotides read TGCGCCAGCAGCCAAGAGTCGGACCGGGAACCCCTCCACTTT. This sequence joins TRBV4-3 and TRBJ1-6; the D is unclear. This CDR3 is built from 14 residues. The germline V and J ends were trimmed by 0 bases and 12 bases, with 12 bases remaining between them. Per germline, CDR1 LGHNA and CDR2 YSLEER.

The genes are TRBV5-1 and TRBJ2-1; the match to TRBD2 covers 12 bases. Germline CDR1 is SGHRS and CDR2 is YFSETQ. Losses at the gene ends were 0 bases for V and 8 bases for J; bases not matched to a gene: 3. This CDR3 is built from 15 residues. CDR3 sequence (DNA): TGCGCCAGCAGCTTGGAACTAGCGGGAGGACATGAGCAGTTCTTC. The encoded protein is CASSLELAGGHEQFF.

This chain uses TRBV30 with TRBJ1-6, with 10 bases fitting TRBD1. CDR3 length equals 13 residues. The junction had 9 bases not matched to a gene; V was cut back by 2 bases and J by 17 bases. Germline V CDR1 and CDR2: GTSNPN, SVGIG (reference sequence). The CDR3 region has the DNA TGTGCCTGGAGTCCCCCCGCCGGGACAGGGGTCCACTTT. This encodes CAWSPPAGTGVHF.

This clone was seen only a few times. CDR3 DNA: TGTGCCTGCCGGGACAGGGGATATGGCGAGCAGTACTTC. It translates to CACRDRGYGEQYF. The V call is TRBV28, the J call TRBJ2-7; TRBD1 matches 10 bases. V was clipped by 11 bases and J by 6 bases; unmatched bases: 10. Looked up from germline, CDR1 is MDHEN and CDR2 is SYDVKM. The CDR3 loop spans 13 amino acids.

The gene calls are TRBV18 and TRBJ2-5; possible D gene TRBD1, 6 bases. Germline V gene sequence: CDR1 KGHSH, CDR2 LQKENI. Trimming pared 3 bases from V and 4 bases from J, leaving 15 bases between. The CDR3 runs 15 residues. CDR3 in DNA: TGTGCCAGCTCACCTCCATTCAGGGGATCAGAGACCCAGTACTTC. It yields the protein CASSPPFRGSETQYF.

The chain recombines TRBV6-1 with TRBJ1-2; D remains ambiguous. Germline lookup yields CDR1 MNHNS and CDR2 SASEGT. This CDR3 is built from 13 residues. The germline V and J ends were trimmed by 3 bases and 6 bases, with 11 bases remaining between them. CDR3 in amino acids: CASSDSLGDGYTF. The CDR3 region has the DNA TGTGCCAGCAGTGATTCTCTAGGTGATGGCTACACCTTC.

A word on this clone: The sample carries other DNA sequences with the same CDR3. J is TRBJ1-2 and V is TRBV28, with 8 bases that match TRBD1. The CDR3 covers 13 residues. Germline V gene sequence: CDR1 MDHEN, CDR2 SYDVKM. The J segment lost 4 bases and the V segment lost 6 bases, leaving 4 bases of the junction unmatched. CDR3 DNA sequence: TGTGCCAGCAGCCAAGACAGGGGCTATGGCTACACCTTC. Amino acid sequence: CASSQDRGYGYTF.

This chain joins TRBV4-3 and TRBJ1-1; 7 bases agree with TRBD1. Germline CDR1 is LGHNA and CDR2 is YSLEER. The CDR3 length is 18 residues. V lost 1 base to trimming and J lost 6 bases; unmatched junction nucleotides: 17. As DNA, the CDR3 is TGCGCCAGCAGCCAAGGGAGTAGGGGGCACCACCAGAGGGCTGAAGCTTTCTTT. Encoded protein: CASSQGSRGHHQRAEAFF.

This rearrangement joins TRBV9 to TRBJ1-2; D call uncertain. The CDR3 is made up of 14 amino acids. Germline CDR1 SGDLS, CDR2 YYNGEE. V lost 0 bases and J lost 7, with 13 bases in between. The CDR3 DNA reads TGTGCCAGCAGCGTAGCTGAGAGGTCCGGTGGCTACACCTTC. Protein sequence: CASSVAERSGGYTF.

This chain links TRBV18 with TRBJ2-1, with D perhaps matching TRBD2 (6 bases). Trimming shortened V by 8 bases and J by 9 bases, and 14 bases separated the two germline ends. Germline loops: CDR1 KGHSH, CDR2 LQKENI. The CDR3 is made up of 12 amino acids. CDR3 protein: CASGAGGSEQFF. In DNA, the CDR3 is TGTGCCAGCGGGGCTGGGGGGTCTGAGCAGTTCTTC. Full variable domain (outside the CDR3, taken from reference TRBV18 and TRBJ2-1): NAGVMQNPRHLVRRRGQEARLRCSPMKGHSHVYWYRQLPEEGLKFMVYLQKENIIDESGMPKERFSAEFPKEGPSILRIQQVVRGDSAAYFCASGAGGSEQFFGPGTRLTVL.

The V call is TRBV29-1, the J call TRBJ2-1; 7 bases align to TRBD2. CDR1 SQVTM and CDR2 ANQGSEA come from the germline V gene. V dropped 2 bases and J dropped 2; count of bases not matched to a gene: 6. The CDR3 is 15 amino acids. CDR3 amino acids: CSVEFSAGAYNEQFF. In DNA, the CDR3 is TGCAGCGTTGAATTTTCGGCGGGAGCCTACAATGAGCAGTTCTTC.

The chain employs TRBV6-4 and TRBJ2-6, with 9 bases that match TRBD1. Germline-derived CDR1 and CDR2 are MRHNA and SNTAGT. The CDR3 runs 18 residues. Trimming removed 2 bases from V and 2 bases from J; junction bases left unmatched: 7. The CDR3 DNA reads TGTGCCAGCAGTGACCCTGGACAGGGGCGAGCTGGGGCCAACGTCCTGACTTTC. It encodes CASSDPGQGRAGANVLTF.

CDR3 in amino acids: CASSELRSNYGYTF. CDR3 DNA sequence: TGTGCCAGCAGTGAATTACGGTCTAACTATGGCTACACCTTC. This chain connects TRBV25-1 to TRBJ1-2; D not certain. Germline CDR1 and CDR2: MGHDK and SYGVNS. V was cut by 1 base and J by 0 bases, with 6 bases left in between. This CDR3 is built from 14 residues.

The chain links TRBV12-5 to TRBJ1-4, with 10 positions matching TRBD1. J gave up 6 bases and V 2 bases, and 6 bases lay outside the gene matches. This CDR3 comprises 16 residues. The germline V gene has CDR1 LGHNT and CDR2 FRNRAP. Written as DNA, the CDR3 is TGTGCTAGTGGTTTGCCCCAGACAGGGGGCGATGAAAAACTGTTTTTT. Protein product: CASGLPQTGGDEKLFF.

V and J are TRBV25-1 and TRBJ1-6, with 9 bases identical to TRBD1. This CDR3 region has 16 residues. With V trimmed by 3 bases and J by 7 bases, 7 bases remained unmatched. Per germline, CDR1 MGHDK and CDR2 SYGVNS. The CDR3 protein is CASSDLKTGGNSPLHF. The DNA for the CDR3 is TGTGCCAGCAGTGACCTCAAAACAGGGGGCAATTCACCCCTCCACTTT.

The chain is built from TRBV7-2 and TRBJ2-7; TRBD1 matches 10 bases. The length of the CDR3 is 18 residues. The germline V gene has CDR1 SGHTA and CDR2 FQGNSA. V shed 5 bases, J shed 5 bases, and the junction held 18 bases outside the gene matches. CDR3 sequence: CASSHTTSPRDRGHEQYF. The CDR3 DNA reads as TGTGCCAGCAGCCATACAACGAGCCCCCGGGACAGGGGACACGAGCAGTACTTC.

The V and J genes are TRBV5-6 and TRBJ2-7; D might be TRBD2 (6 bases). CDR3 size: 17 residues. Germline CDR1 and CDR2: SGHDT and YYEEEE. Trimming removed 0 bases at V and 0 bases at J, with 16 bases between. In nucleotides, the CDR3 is TGTGCCAGCAGCTTGGCCAAGTCGGGACTTAGCTCCTACGAGCAGTACTTC. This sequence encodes CASSLAKSGLSSYEQYF.

CDR3 nucleotides: TGTGCCAGCAGCCGTCGACAGGACACGAGCTCCTACGAGCAGTACTTC. Translated, it gives CASSRRQDTSSYEQYF. This chain uses TRBV7-2 with TRBJ2-7, with a tentative D call TRBD1 (6 bases). This CDR3 has 16 residues. Germline assignment: CDR1 SGHTA and CDR2 FQGNSA. Trimming removed 5 bases at V and 0 bases at J, with 17 bases between.

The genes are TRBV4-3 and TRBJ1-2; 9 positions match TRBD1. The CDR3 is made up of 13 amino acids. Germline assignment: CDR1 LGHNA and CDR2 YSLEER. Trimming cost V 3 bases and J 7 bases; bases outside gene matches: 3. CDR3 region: CASSHGQGSGYTF. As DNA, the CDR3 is TGCGCCAGCAGCCACGGACAGGGGAGTGGCTACACCTTC.

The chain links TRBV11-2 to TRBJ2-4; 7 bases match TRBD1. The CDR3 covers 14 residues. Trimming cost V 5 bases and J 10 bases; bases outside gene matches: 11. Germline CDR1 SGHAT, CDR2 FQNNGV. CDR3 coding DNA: TGTGCCAGCAGCACCCCCCCCAGGGGGAGTATTCAGTACTTC. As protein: CASSTPPRGSIQYF. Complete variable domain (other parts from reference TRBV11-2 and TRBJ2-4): EAGVAQSPRYKIIEKRQSVAFWCNPISGHATLYWYQQILGQGPKLLIQFQNNGVVDDSQLPKDRFSAERLKGVDSTLKIQPAKLEDSAVYLCASSTPPRGSIQYFGAGTRLSVL.

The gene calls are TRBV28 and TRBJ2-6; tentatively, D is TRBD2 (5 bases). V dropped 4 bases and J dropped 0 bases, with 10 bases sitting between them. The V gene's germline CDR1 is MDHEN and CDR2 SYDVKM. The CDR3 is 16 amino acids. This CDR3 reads CASSSGAVSGANVLTF. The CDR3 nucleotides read TGTGCCAGCAGTTCCGGAGCGGTCTCTGGGGCCAACGTCCTGACTTTC.

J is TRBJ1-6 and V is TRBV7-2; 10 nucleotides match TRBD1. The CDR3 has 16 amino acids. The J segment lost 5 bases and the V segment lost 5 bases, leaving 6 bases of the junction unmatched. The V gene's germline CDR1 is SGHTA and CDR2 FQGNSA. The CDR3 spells CASSPRDRGNNSPLHF. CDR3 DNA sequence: TGTGCCAGCAGCCCCCGGGACAGGGGAAATAATTCACCCCTCCACTTT.